This T cell receptor (beta chain) was captured in a study of T cells in Graves' hyperthyroidism and ophthalmopathy. Study context: At initial diagnosis, before any treatment had begun, peripheral blood was obtained.

The CDR3 contains 15 residues. Germline CDR1 is SGHNT and CDR2 is YYREEE (reference sequence). The J segment lost 2 bases and the V segment lost 2 bases, leaving 5 bases of the junction unmatched. Regarding the study as a whole: Also found in blood were most expanded thyroid clonotypes above 0.001.

With duration under 3 months, ophthalmopathy was active: Clinical Activity Score at least 3, NOSPECS at least 4. RNA transcripts gave rise to amplified TCR beta CDR3 regions. The HTBI set primed first-round TCR CDR3 RT-PCR. From the multiplex PCR reads, TCRdb called clonotypes with MiXCR, one entry per CDR3 protein. The sample includes about 290,000 distinct CDR3 sequences, approximately 18% of them seen just once. With respect to this clonotype: As yet, its antigen is unknown.

The receptor was isolated from a man aged 50-60 years with Graves' ophthalmopathy. The V gene is TRBV5-4, the J gene TRBJ2-7, with TRBD1 matching 9 bases. The sample was blood. CDR3 in DNA: TGTGCCAGCAGCTTACAGGGGGCAAGGACCTACGAGCAGTACTTC. The encoded protein is CASSLQGARTYEQYF.